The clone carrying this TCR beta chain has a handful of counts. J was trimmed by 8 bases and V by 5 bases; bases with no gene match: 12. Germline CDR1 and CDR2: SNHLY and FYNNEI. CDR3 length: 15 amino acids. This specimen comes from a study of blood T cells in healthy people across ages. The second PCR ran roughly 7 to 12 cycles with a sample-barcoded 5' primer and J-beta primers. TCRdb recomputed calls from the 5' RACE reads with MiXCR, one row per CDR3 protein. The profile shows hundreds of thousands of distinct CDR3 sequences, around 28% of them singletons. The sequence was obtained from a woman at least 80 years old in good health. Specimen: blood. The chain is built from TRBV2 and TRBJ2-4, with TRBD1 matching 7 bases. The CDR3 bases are TGTGCCAGCAGTTCGGGACAGCCCTATAGAGACATTCAGTACTTC. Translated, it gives CASSSGQPYRDIQYF.